This TCR beta chain was retrieved from a study of molecular identifiers for immune sequencing clone quantification. Study at large: Replicates split RNA from approximately 22,000 or 94,000 naive CD8 cells five ways, and the researchers sequenced four portions.

As to this clonotype: Its matching antigen is unknown.

Trimming left V 1 base short and J 5 bases short, with 10 bases between. This CDR3 comprises 14 residues. Germline V lookup: CDR1 SGHNT, CDR2 YYREEE (reference sequence). Naive CD8 T cells underwent sorting with the CD8+CD4-CCR7+CD45RA+ definition. TCRdb passed the PCR reads through MiXCR, listing each CDR3 protein once. The data hold around 480,000 distinct CDR3 sequences, with approximately 25% observed a single time. Study-level results: For effector cells, clones above 20 RNA copies held over 99% of molecules; for naive cells, under 1%.

The sample consisted of naive CD8+ T cells from blood, with Jurkat cell RNA spiked in. Indicated subset: FACS-sorted CD8+CD4-CCR7+CD45RA+ naive T cells. The clonotype was recovered from a human donor in good health. Some libraries in this study had Jurkat cell RNA spiked in. This sequence joins TRBV5-4 and TRBJ2-4; either TRBD1 or TRBD2 may supply D (5 bases each). This CDR3 reads CASSLIGTENIQYF. The CDR3 DNA reads TGTGCCAGCAGCTTGATTGGGACGGAAAACATTCAGTACTTC. Using reference TRBV5-4 and TRBJ2-4 for the parts outside the CDR3, the full variable domain is ETGVTQSPTHLIKTRGQQVTLRCSSQSGHNTVSWYQQALGQGPQFIFQYYREEENGRGNFPPRFSGLQFPNYSSELNVNALELDDSALYLCASSLIGTENIQYFGAGTRLSVL.